This T cell receptor beta chain was sequenced during a study of T cells in Graves' hyperthyroidism and ophthalmopathy. The TCR beta CDR3 regions underwent amplification using RNA transcripts as the source. An initial round of RT-PCR targeting the TCR CDR3 relied on the HTBI primer set. TCRdb reanalysed the multiplex PCR reads using MiXCR and keeps one entry per CDR3 protein. Of 300,000 to 450,000 distinct CDR3 sequences listed, approximately 13% were seen once; the top ten hold roughly 9.6%. CDR3 length: 15 amino acids. Germline CDR1 reads LNHDA; CDR2 reads SQIVND (reference sequence). Between the trimmed V and J ends, which lost 5 bases and 3 bases, there was a span of 17 bases. Study-wide points: Blood also showed most of the thyroid clonotypes that were expanded above 0.001.

This clonotype showed up just a few times. Its target is not known. Sequencing was carried out using blood. The receptor was isolated from a woman in her sixties or seventies with Graves' hyperthyroidism. The rearrangement uses TRBV19 and TRBJ2-7; D is uncertain. CDR3 DNA: TGTGCCAGTAGTCCAGCTCTCGGCGGCCTCTACGAGCAGTACTTC. It encodes CASSPALGGLYEQYF.